Listed below are T cell receptor beta chains from one sample, sequenced in a study of shared clonotypes between healthy human individuals. Measured with immunoSEQ multiplex PCR; TCRdb has only the in-frame clones, and not every one. The profile covers 100,000 to 120,000 clones, with around 73% appearing a single time and about 22% taken by the ten largest. The sample comprised memory CD8+ T cells sorted from blood. These receptors were collected from a woman aged 30 to 39 in good health. CDR3s include the opening cysteine and the closing phenylalanine or tryptophan. A D gene is named only where the DNA matches it firmly. A row's size may be missing; if present it is once, few, many or a size class.

D gene: TRBD2
clone size: .
J gene: TRBJ2-2
V gene: TRBV5-5
CDR3 protein: CASSLSLAEGTGELFF
CDR3 DNA: TGTGCCAGCAGCTTGAGTCTAGCGGAGGGGACCGGGGAGCTGTTTTTT

D gene: TRBD1
clone size: .
J gene: TRBJ2-2
V gene: TRBV19
CDR3 protein: CASSMGQGGLRELFF
CDR3 DNA: TGTGCCAGTAGTATGGGACAGGGGGGGCTTAGGGAGCTGTTTTTT

D gene: TRBD1
clone size: once
J gene: TRBJ2-1
V gene: TRBV4-1
CDR3 protein: CASSLEGTGLYNEQFF
CDR3 DNA: TGCGCCAGCAGCCTGGAGGGGACAGGGCTTTACAATGAGCAGTTCTTC

D gene: TRBD1
clone size: .
J gene: TRBJ1-1
V gene: TRBV7-9
CDR3 protein: CAGYPDRGLNTEAFF
CDR3 DNA: TGTGCCGGATACCCGGACAGGGGGCTTAACACTGAAGCTTTCTTT

D gene: TRBD2
clone size: medium-sized
J gene: TRBJ2-1
V gene: TRBV6-1
CDR3 protein: CASSSGTSGGDEQFF
CDR3 DNA: TGTGCCAGCAGCTCCGGGACTAGCGGGGGGGATGAGCAGTTCTTC

D gene: .
clone size: .
J gene: TRBJ1-1
V gene: TRBV7-9
CDR3 protein: CASSFSVGRSTEAFF
CDR3 DNA: TGTGCCAGCAGCTTTAGTGTGGGCCGGAGCACTGAAGCTTTCTTT

D gene: TRBD2
clone size: .
J gene: TRBJ2-5
V gene: TRBV7-9
CDR3 protein: CASSRTSVRQETQYF
CDR3 DNA: TGTGCCAGCAGCCGGACTAGCGTGCGCCAAGAGACCCAGTACTTC

D gene: .
clone size: .
J gene: TRBJ2-4
V gene: TRBV19
CDR3 protein: CASSIGRGAKNIQYF
CDR3 DNA: TGTGCCAGTAGTATCGGGCGCGGGGCCAAAAACATTCAGTACTTC

D gene: .
clone size: .
J gene: TRBJ2-5
V gene: TRBV2
CDR3 protein: CASSEWNRIQETQYF
CDR3 DNA: TGTGCCAGCAGTGAATGGAACAGAATCCAAGAGACCCAGTACTTC

D gene: .
clone size: .
J gene: TRBJ1-1
V gene: TRBV29-1
CDR3 protein: CSVEDLDFSEAFF
CDR3 DNA: TGCAGCGTTGAAGATCTCGATTTCAGTGAAGCTTTCTTT

D gene: .
clone size: .
J gene: TRBJ1-1
V gene: TRBV5-1
CDR3 protein: CASSLTGPPSNTEAFF
CDR3 DNA: TGCGCCAGCAGCTTGACGGGTCCCCCATCGAACACTGAAGCTTTCTTT

D gene: TRBD1
clone size: few
J gene: TRBJ2-1
V gene: TRBV7-8
CDR3 protein: CASSRRQGPSNEQFF
CDR3 DNA: TGTGCCAGCAGCAGGCGACAGGGGCCGTCCAATGAGCAGTTCTTC

D gene: TRBD1
clone size: .
J gene: TRBJ2-5
V gene: TRBV25-1
CDR3 protein: CASQDRVGEETQYF
CDR3 DNA: TGTGCCAGCCAGGACAGGGTAGGGGAGGAGACCCAGTACTTC

D gene: TRBD1
clone size: few
J gene: TRBJ2-7
V gene: TRBV29-1
CDR3 protein: CSVGTGGFREQYF
CDR3 DNA: TGCAGCGTGGGGACAGGGGGATTTCGCGAGCAGTACTTC

D gene: TRBD2
clone size: .
J gene: TRBJ2-6
V gene: TRBV5-6
CDR3 protein: CASSLLLAGDAGANVLTF
CDR3 DNA: TGTGCCAGCAGCTTGCTACTAGCGGGAGATGCTGGGGCCAACGTCCTGACTTTC

D gene: .
clone size: few
J gene: TRBJ2-1
V gene: TRBV7-9
CDR3 protein: CASSSYIEQFF
CDR3 DNA: TGTGCCAGCAGCAGTTACATCGAGCAGTTCTTC

D gene: TRBD1
clone size: .
J gene: TRBJ1-2
V gene: TRBV28
CDR3 protein: CASSGTGDYGYTF
CDR3 DNA: TGTGCCAGCAGTGGGACAGGCGACTATGGCTACACCTTC

D gene: .
clone size: .
J gene: TRBJ2-7
V gene: TRBV7-9
CDR3 protein: CASSSREDSHYEQYF
CDR3 DNA: TGTGCCAGCAGCTCCCGAGAGGACAGTCACTACGAGCAGTACTTC

D gene: TRBD2
clone size: .
J gene: TRBJ2-1
V gene: TRBV7-2
CDR3 protein: CASSSLAGYYNEQFF
CDR3 DNA: TGTGCCAGCAGCTCCTTAGCGGGATACTACAATGAGCAGTTCTTC

D gene: TRBD1
clone size: .
J gene: TRBJ2-7
V gene: TRBV18
CDR3 protein: CASSPPGTGGYYEQYF
CDR3 DNA: TGTGCCAGCTCACCACCCGGAACAGGGGGCTACTACGAGCAGTACTTC

D gene: TRBD2
clone size: once
J gene: TRBJ2-7
V gene: TRBV7-9
CDR3 protein: CASSPERTSGSHEQYF
CDR3 DNA: TGTGCCAGCAGCCCAGAACGGACTAGCGGTTCCCACGAGCAGTACTTC

D gene: .
clone size: once
J gene: TRBJ2-7
V gene: TRBV7-8
CDR3 protein: CASTTQDGDYEQYF
CDR3 DNA: TGTGCCAGCACCACCCAGGACGGAGACTACGAGCAGTACTTC

D gene: .
clone size: .
J gene: TRBJ2-1
V gene: TRBV5-1
CDR3 protein: CASSLGSGSYNEQFF
CDR3 DNA: TGCGCCAGCAGCTTAGGTAGCGGTTCCTACAATGAGCAGTTCTTC

D gene: TRBD1
clone size: .
J gene: TRBJ1-2
V gene: TRBV6-5
CDR3 protein: CASSSMDRVDGYTF
CDR3 DNA: TGTGCCAGCAGTTCCATGGACAGGGTTGATGGCTACACCTTC

D gene: .
clone size: few
J gene: TRBJ2-7
V gene: TRBV21-1
CDR3 protein: CASSNPGQATYEQYF
CDR3 DNA: TGTGCCAGCAGCAACCCAGGACAGGCCACCTACGAGCAGTACTTC

D gene: TRBD1
clone size: .
J gene: TRBJ2-5
V gene: TRBV2
CDR3 protein: CASTTRWTGAQETQYF
CDR3 DNA: TGTGCCAGCACCACGCGATGGACAGGGGCACAAGAGACCCAGTACTTC

D gene: .
clone size: .
J gene: TRBJ2-7
V gene: TRBV7-9
CDR3 protein: CASSLATYEQYF
CDR3 DNA: TGTGCCAGCAGCTTAGCAACGTACGAGCAGTACTTC

D gene: .
clone size: .
J gene: TRBJ1-4
V gene: TRBV2
CDR3 protein: CASSPTGSLGEKLFF
CDR3 DNA: TGTGCCAGCAGTCCAACAGGGAGCCTGGGTGAAAAACTGTTTTTT

D gene: TRBD1
clone size: few
J gene: TRBJ1-2
V gene: TRBV5-1
CDR3 protein: CASSPGQGANYGYTF
CDR3 DNA: TGCGCCAGCAGCCCGGGACAGGGGGCGAACTATGGCTACACCTTC

D gene: TRBD1
clone size: few
J gene: TRBJ2-1
V gene: TRBV11-2
CDR3 protein: CASSFYPGQPDNEQFF
CDR3 DNA: TGTGCCAGCAGCTTTTATCCGGGACAGCCTGACAATGAGCAGTTCTTC

D gene: TRBD2
clone size: .
J gene: TRBJ2-6
V gene: TRBV4-1
CDR3 protein: CASSAGISGRAGYSGANVLTF
CDR3 DNA: TGCGCCAGCAGCGCCGGTATTAGCGGGAGGGCCGGATACTCTGGGGCCAACGTCCTGACTTTC

D gene: TRBD1
clone size: .
J gene: TRBJ1-1
V gene: TRBV7-8
CDR3 protein: CASSLTGSLVNTEAFF
CDR3 DNA: TGTGCCAGCAGCTTGACAGGGAGTCTCGTGAACACTGAAGCTTTCTTT